This TCR beta chain was identified during a study of T cell changes during pregnancy in multiple sclerosis. V lost 5 bases and J lost 7, with 12 bases in between. The germline gives CDR1 SGHTS, CDR2 YDEGEE. This CDR3 contains 12 residues. Assay used: immunoSEQ multiplex PCR; TCRdb lists only in-frame clones, some missing. Of about 66,000 clones in the sample, over 75% were seen once. This clonotype originated in a female donor with multiple sclerosis, enrolled in a pregnancy study. This sample comprised CD8+ T cells from peripheral blood mononuclear cells, obtained before pregnancy. The chain is built from TRBV5-8 and TRBJ1-2, with a tentative D call TRBD1 (6 bases). Here the CDR3 DNA reads TGTGCCAGCAGGCAGGGGATGCGTGGCTACACCTTC. It encodes CASRQGMRGYTF.